This T cell receptor (beta chain) comes out of a study of CD8+ T cells in alopecia areata. The CDR3 totals 12 residues. CDR1 MNHDT and CDR2 YYDKIL come from the germline V gene. Trimming shortened V by 7 bases and J by 4 bases, and 9 bases separated the two germline ends. Sorting relied on CD4, CD8alpha, NKG2D, NKG2ACE and other markers applied to pooled cutaneous lymph node cells. Following extraction, RNA underwent reverse transcription to cDNA, which served as the sequencing template. The assay was immunoSEQ multiplex PCR, and TCRdb's table has in-frame clones only and misses some. The sample shows 290,000 or so clones, none of them appearing just once. This clone turned up a few times. Gene names follow the mouse nomenclature. The read halts 4 residues ahead of the CDR3 end, with the missing end drawn from the germline J gene.

Specimen: CD4+ T cells sorted from a lymph node. The rearrangement uses TRBV17 and TRBJ2-3; possibly TRBD1 for D (5 bases). The receptor's source is a C3H/HeJ mouse with alopecia areata. The strain bears MHC haplotype H2-k. Partial CDR3 DNA: TGTGCTAGCACCCAGGGTTCAGAA. It yields the protein CASTQGSE. The whole CDR3 region reads CASTQGSETLYF. Looking up the rest from reference TRBV17 and TRBJ2-3 gives the full variable domain: DTTVKQNPRYKLARVGKPVNLICSQTMNHDTMYWYQKKPNQAPKLLLFYYDKILNREADTFEKFQSSRPNNSFCSLYIGSAGLEYSAMYLCASTQGSETLYFGSGTRLTVL.